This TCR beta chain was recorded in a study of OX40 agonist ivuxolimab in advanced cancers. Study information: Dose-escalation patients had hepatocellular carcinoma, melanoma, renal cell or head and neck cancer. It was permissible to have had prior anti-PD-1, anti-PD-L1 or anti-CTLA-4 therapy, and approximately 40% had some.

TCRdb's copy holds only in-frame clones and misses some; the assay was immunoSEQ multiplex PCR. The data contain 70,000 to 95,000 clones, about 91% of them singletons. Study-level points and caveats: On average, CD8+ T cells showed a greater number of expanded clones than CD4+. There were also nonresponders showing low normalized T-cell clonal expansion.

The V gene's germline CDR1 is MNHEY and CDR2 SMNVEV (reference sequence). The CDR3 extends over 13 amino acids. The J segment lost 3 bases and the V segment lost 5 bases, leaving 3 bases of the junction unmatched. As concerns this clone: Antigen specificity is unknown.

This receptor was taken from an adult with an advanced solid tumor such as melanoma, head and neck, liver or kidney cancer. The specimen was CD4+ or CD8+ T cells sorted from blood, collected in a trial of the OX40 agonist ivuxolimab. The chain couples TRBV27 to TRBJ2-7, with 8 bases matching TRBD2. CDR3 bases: TGTGCCAGCAGTCGCGGGGGGCACTACGAGCAGTACTTC. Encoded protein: CASSRGGHYEQYF.